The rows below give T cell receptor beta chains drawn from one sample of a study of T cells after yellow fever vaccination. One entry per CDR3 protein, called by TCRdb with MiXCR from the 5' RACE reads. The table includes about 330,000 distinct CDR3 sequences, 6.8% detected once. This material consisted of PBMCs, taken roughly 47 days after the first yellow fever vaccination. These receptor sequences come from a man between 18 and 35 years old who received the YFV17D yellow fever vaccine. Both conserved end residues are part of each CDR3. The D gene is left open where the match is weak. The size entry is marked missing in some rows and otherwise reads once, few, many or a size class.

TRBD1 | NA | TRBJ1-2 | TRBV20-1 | CSARGQGELYGYTF | TGCAGTGCCCGGGGACAGGGAGAGCTCTATGGCTACACCTTC
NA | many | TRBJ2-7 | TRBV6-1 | CASSDEGGGSSYEQYF | TGTGCCAGCAGTGACGAGGGGGGCGGAAGCTCCTACGAGCAGTACTTC
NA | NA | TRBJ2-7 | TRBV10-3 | CATQDPLSYEQYF | TGTGCCACTCAGGACCCTCTCTCCTACGAGCAGTACTTC
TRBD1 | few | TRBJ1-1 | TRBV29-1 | CSVDTGGAFF | TGCAGCGTAGATACAGGGGGAGCTTTCTTT
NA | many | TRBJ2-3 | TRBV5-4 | CASSSWGAVDTQYF | TGTGCCAGCAGCTCGTGGGGGGCCGTAGATACGCAGTATTTT
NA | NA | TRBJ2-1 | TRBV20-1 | CSAKLGGPSSYNEQFF | TGCAGTGCTAAACTGGGGGGGCCGAGCTCCTACAATGAGCAGTTCTTC
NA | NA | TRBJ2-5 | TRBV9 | CASSVGAGEFQETQYF | TGTGCCAGCAGCGTAGGGGCAGGGGAGTTTCAAGAGACCCAGTACTTC
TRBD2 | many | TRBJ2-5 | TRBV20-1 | CSARGQAGGHQETQYF | TGCAGTGCTAGAGGCCAAGCGGGGGGCCACCAAGAGACCCAGTACTTC
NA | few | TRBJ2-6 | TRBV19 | CASSEAGANVLTF | TGTGCCAGTAGTGAAGCTGGGGCCAACGTCCTGACTTTC
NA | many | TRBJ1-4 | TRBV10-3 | CAISGLQNEKLFF | TGTGCCATCAGTGGTCTCCAGAATGAAAAACTGTTTTTT
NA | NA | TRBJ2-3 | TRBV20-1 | CSASRGTDTQYF | TGCAGTGCTAGTCGGGGCACAGATACGCAGTATTTT
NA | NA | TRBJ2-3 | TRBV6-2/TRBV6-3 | CASTPARWRQTTDTQYF | TGTGCCAGCACCCCCGCCCGGTGGAGACAGACCACAGATACGCAGTATTTT
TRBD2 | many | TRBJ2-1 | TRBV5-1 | CASSFLAGDNEQFF | TGCGCCAGCAGCTTCCTAGCGGGGGACAATGAGCAGTTCTTC
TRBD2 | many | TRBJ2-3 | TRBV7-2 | CASSRLAGYPDTQYF | TGTGCCAGCAGCCGCCTAGCGGGGTATCCAGATACGCAGTATTTT
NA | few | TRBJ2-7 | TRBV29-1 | CSVDQDNSYEQYF | TGCAGCGTTGACCAGGACAACTCCTACGAGCAGTACTTC
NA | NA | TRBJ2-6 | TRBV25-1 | CASSEGRVSGANVLTF | TGTGCCAGCAGTGAAGGCAGGGTCTCTGGGGCCAACGTCCTGACTTTC
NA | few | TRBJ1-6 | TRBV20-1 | CSARDRLGTSPLHF | TGCAGTGCTAGAGATCGGCTGGGCACCTCACCCCTCCACTTT
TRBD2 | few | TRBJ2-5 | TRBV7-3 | CASSPHGLAGRKETQYF | TGTGCCAGCAGCCCTCACGGTCTAGCGGGGCGAAAAGAGACCCAGTACTTC
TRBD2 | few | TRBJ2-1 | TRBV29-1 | CSVTGSGGGYNEQFF | TGCAGCGTTACGGGTTCCGGGGGGGGCTACAATGAGCAGTTCTTC
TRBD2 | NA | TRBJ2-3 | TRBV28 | CASSSRVGRGVVDTQYF | TGTGCCAGCAGCTCAAGGGTCGGGCGGGGGGTAGTGGATACGCAGTATTTT
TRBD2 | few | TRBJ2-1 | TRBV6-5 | CASSYSMASGGNEQFF | TGTGCCAGCAGTTACTCGATGGCTAGCGGGGGGAATGAGCAGTTCTTC
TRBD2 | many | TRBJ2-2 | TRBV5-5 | CASSTASGANTGELFF | TGTGCCAGCAGCACCGCTAGCGGGGCAAACACCGGGGAGCTGTTTTTT
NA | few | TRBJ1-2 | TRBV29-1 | CSVLDGEVDYGYTF | TGCAGCGTCCTCGATGGTGAGGTGGACTATGGCTACACCTTC
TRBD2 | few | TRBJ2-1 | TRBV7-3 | CASRSGAGGSYNEQFF | TGTGCCAGCAGATCGGGCGCGGGCGGGAGCTACAATGAGCAGTTCTTC
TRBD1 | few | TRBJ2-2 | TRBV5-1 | CASSLRDRVPTGELFF | TGCGCCAGCAGCCTCCGGGACAGGGTCCCCACCGGGGAGCTGTTTTTT
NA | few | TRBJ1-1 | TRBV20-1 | CSASYRLNPPEAFF | TGCAGTGCATCATACAGGCTAAACCCCCCTGAAGCTTTCTTT
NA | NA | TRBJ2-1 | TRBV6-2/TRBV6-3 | CASSPGPFWQFF | TGTGCCAGCAGTCCGGGACCCTTTTGGCAGTTCTTC
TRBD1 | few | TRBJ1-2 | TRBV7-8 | CASSLGGTAGYTF | TGTGCCAGCAGCTTAGGTGGGACAGCTGGCTACACCTTC
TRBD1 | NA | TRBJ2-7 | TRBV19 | CASSPRRTGTYEQYF | TGTGCCAGTAGTCCACGGCGGACAGGGACTTACGAACAGTACTTC
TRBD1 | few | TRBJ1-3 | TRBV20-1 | CSAGTGSGNTIYF | TGCAGTGCGGGGACAGGGAGTGGAAACACCATATATTTT
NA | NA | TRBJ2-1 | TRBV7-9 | CASSQGHGGDEQFF | TGTGCCAGCAGCCAGGGCCATGGGGGCGATGAGCAGTTCTTC
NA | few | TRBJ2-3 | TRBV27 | CASSIGGQTARDTQYF | TGTGCCAGCAGTATCGGGGGACAGACGGCCCGCGATACGCAGTATTTT
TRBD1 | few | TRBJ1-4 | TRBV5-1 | CASSGYRGRESLWYGNEKLFF | TGCGCCAGCAGCGGTTACAGGGGGCGCGAATCCCTGTGGTATGGTAATGAAAAACTGTTTTTT
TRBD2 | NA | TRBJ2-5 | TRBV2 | CASSEGRGAGETQYF | TGTGCCAGCAGTGAAGGGCGGGGGGCCGGAGAGACCCAGTACTTC
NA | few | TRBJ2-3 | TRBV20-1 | CSAEDGQVVPDTQYF | TGCAGTGCAGAGGATGGTCAAGTCGTTCCAGATACGCAGTATTTT
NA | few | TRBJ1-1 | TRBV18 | CASSPIGQWSTEAFF | TGTGCCAGCTCACCCATCGGACAGTGGAGCACTGAAGCTTTCTTT
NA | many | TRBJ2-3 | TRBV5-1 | CASSLARPTDTQYF | TGCGCCAGCAGCTTGGCCAGACCCACAGATACGCAGTATTTT
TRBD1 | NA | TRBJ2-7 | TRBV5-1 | CASAGQGAYEQYF | TGCGCCAGCGCGGGACAGGGGGCCTACGAGCAGTACTTC
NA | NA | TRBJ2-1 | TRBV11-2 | CASSLDIKWTLRYPEQFF | TGTGCCAGCAGCTTAGATATTAAGTGGACTCTTCGCTATCCGGAGCAGTTCTTC
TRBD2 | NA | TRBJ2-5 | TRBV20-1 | CSARRASGAQETQYF | TGCAGTGCCAGGAGGGCTAGCGGGGCACAAGAGACCCAGTACTTC
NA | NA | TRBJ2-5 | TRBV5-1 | CASSLRADETQYF | TGCGCCAGCAGCCTACGGGCGGATGAGACCCAGTACTTC
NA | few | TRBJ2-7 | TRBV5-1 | CASSLDLAYEQYF | TGCGCCAGCAGCTTGGATCTGGCCTACGAGCAGTACTTC
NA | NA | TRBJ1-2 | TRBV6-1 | CASSDTYDYGYTF | TGCGCCAGTTCAGACACTTACGACTATGGCTACACCTTC
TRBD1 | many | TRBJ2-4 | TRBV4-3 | CASSRDRENIQYF | TGCGCCAGCAGCCGGGACAGGGAAAACATTCAGTACTTC
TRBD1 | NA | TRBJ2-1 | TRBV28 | CASRPDRGLQYEQFF | TGTGCCAGCAGGCCTGACAGGGGGCTACAATATGAGCAGTTCTTC
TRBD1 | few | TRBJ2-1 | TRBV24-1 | CATSDARDSHGYNEQFF | TGTGCCACCAGTGATGCACGGGACAGTCACGGCTACAATGAGCAGTTCTTC
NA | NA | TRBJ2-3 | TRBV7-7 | CASSLGLGQSTDTQYF | TGTGCTAGCAGCTTAGGCCTGGGCCAGAGCACAGATACGCAGTATTTT
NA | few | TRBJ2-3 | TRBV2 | CASETGLTDTQYF | TGTGCCAGCGAAACGGGGCTTACAGATACGCAGTATTTT
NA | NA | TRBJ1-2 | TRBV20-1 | CSARSFRDAPEGNYGYTF | TGCAGTGCGCGATCCTTCCGGGACGCTCCCGAGGGTAACTATGGCTACACCTTC
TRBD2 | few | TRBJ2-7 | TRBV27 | CASKGSGGSYEQYF | TGTGCCAGCAAAGGAAGCGGGGGCTCCTACGAGCAGTACTTC
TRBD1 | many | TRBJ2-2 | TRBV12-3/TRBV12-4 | CASSFRGQPNTGELFF | TGTGCCAGCAGTTTTCGGGGACAGCCGAACACCGGGGAGCTGTTTTTT
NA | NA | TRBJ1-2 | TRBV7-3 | CASSLRDGWGDGYTF | TGTGCCAGCAGCTTAAGGGACGGATGGGGCGATGGCTACACCTTC
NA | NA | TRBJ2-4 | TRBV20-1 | CSARRRGAKNIQYF | TGCAGTGCTAGACGTAGGGGGGCCAAAAACATTCAGTACTTC
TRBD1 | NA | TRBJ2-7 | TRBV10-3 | CAISESGQAYEQYF | TGTGCCATCAGTGAGTCGGGACAGGCCTACGAGCAGTACTTC
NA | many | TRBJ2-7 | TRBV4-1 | CASSRDQNLGYEQYF | TGCGCCAGCAGCCGGGACCAAAACTTAGGCTACGAGCAGTACTTC
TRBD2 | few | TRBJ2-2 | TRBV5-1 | CASSYTSGGTGELFF | TGCGCCAGCAGCTACACTAGCGGGGGCACCGGGGAGCTGTTTTTT
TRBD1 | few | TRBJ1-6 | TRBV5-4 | CASPPEGQVVVSPLHF | TGTGCCAGCCCCCCCGAGGGACAGGTTGTCGTTTCACCCCTCCACTTT
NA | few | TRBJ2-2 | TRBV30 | CAWTLRARANTGELFF | TGTGCCTGGACCCTCAGGGCCAGAGCAAACACCGGGGAGCTGTTTTTT
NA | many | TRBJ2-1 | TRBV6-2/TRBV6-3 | CASRKVNEQFF | TGTGCCAGCAGAAAAGTTAATGAGCAGTTCTTC
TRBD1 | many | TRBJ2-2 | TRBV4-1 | CASSQGQGGTGELFF | TGCGCCAGCAGCCAGGGACAGGGGGGCACCGGGGAGCTGTTTTTT